The clone carrying this T cell receptor beta chain was seen many times. iRepertoire HTBI primers and Arm-PCR of CDR3 regions built TCR beta libraries. One entry per CDR3 protein, called by TCRdb with MiXCR from the multiplex PCR reads. The repertoire has 400,000 to 450,000 distinct CDR3 sequences, 23% of them found once; the top ten carry around 24%. This record comes from a study of regulatory T cells in long-lasting Graves disease. Trimming took off 3 bases at V and 8 bases at J, with 19 bases between the two ends. This CDR3 comprises 14 residues. Germline V gene sequence: CDR1 DFQATT, CDR2 SNEGSKA (reference sequence). Documented time point: persistent/refractory GD, antithyroid drugs over 5 years with positive TRAb. The TCR library was made from RNA extracted from PBMCs.

The sequence was collected from a female donor with Graves disease. The specimen was peripheral blood mononuclear cells (PBMCs), collected when the disease was refractory, from a patient treated with antithyroid drugs. J is TRBJ1-1 and V is TRBV20-1; D is possibly TRBD1 (5 bases). The CDR3 is CSASGSSAGREAFF. Written as DNA, the CDR3 is TGCAGTGCTAGTGGTTCTAGTGCAGGGCGGGAAGCTTTCTTT.